This is a list of T cell receptor beta chains from one sample in a study of blood T cell repertoires in COVID-19. Profiled with immunoSEQ multiplex PCR; TCRdb holds only in-frame clones, not every one. This table holds about 140,000 clones, 65% to 80% found once. The sample comprised peripheral blood. The receptors come from a woman aged 60 to 75 with acute or convalescent COVID-19. The CDR3 runs from the conserved cysteine through the conserved F or W. The order of the fields is D gene, V gene, clone size, J gene, CDR3 protein, CDR3 DNA. The D gene is left open where the match is weak. Clone size is given for some rows only: seen once, a few or many times, or a class if the clone is expanded.

NA	TRBV5-1	few	TRBJ1-2	CASSGGGWAWGYTF	TGCGCCAGCAGCGGTGGTGGTTGGGCATGGGGCTACACCTTC
NA	TRBV6-1	NA	TRBJ2-1	CASSDEARSIIDEQFF	TGTGCCAGCAGTGACGAAGCGCGTAGTATTATCGATGAGCAGTTCTTC
NA	TRBV7-2	few	TRBJ1-6	CASSARVVNNSPLHF	TGTGCCAGCAGCGCCCGGGTGGTAAATAATTCACCCCTCCACTTT
TRBD1	TRBV28	NA	TRBJ1-5	CASSAIRQGLINQPQHF	TGTGCCAGCAGTGCAATCCGACAGGGGCTTATCAATCAGCCCCAGCATTTT
NA	TRBV12-3/TRBV12-4	few	TRBJ1-6	CASSLLYGSPLHF	TGTGCCAGCAGTTTGCTTTACGGTTCACCCCTCCACTTT
NA	TRBV3-1/TRBV3-2	NA	TRBJ1-3	CASSQRRSGNTIYF	TGTGCCAGCAGCCAGCGGAGATCTGGAAACACCATATATTTT
TRBD2	TRBV20-1	NA	TRBJ2-3	CSASFAGGADTQYF	TGCAGTGCTAGTTTTGCGGGAGGAGCAGATACGCAGTATTTT
TRBD1	TRBV10-2	few	TRBJ1-5	CASSPGQGVSQPQHF	TGCGCCAGCAGCCCGGGACAGGGGGTAAGTCAGCCCCAGCATTTT
NA	TRBV27	NA	TRBJ2-1	CASSPLSGSSYNEQFF	TGTGCCAGCAGTCCCCTTAGCGGATCTTCCTACAATGAGCAGTTCTTC
TRBD1	TRBV10-3	few	TRBJ1-1	CAIRSGQGNTEAFF	TGTGCCATCAGATCCGGACAGGGGAACACTGAAGCTTTCTTT
NA	TRBV14	NA	TRBJ1-5	CASSPGLNQPQHF	TGTGCCAGCAGCCCTGGACTAAATCAGCCCCAGCATTTT
TRBD2	TRBV2	once	TRBJ2-7	CASSVTSGFYEQYF	TGTGCCAGCAGTGTGACTAGCGGATTCTACGAGCAGTACTTC
TRBD1	TRBV5-6	NA	TRBJ1-2	CASSLVAKGQGHYGYTF	TGTGCCAGCAGCTTGGTGGCTAAGGGACAGGGCCACTATGGCTACACCTTC
NA	TRBV5-4	once	TRBJ2-1	CASSLYKDLGWDNEQFF	TGTGCCAGCAGCTTGTATAAGGACTTGGGGTGGGACAATGAGCAGTTCTTC
NA	TRBV5-4	NA	TRBJ1-2	CASSLQGVNYGYTF	TGTGCCAGCAGCTTACAGGGTGTGAACTATGGCTACACCTTC
TRBD1	TRBV6-5	NA	TRBJ2-2	CASSYSTGTGELFF	TGTGCCAGCAGTTACTCGACAGGGACCGGGGAGCTGTTTTTT
NA	TRBV27	NA	TRBJ2-3	CASSLLLATDTQYF	TGTGCCAGCAGTTTATTACTAGCAACAGATACGCAGTATTTT
TRBD1	TRBV5-1	NA	TRBJ1-6	CASRPGQTGSNSPLHF	TGCGCCAGCAGACCGGGACAGACGGGCTCCAATTCACCCCTCCACTTT
TRBD1	TRBV4-1	NA	TRBJ2-2	CASSQGQVNTGELFF	TGCGCCAGCAGCCAGGGACAGGTGAACACCGGGGAGCTGTTTTTT
NA	TRBV5-6	NA	TRBJ2-7	CASSLISQLYEQYF	TGTGCCAGCAGCTTGATAAGTCAGTTATACGAGCAGTACTTC
TRBD2	TRBV27	NA	TRBJ2-7	CASSRAGGTSRTQYF	TGTGCCAGCAGCCGGGCGGGGGGGACCTCCAGAACCCAGTACTTC
NA	TRBV5-6	NA	TRBJ1-1	CASSPGLNDRTAFF	TGTGCCAGCAGCCCGGGACTCAATGATAGGACCGCTTTCTTT
NA	TRBV30	NA	TRBJ1-2	CAWSEWSYGYTF	TGTGCCTGGAGTGAGTGGAGCTATGGCTACACCTTC
NA	TRBV12-2	NA	TRBJ2-2	CASRLPYPRTGKRRSGELFF	TGTGCAAGTCGCTTACCCTATCCCCGGACAGGGAAAAGAAGGAGCGGGGAGCTGTTTTTT
NA	TRBV20-1	NA	TRBJ2-1	CSASNPSYAYNEQFF	TGCAGTGCTAGTAACCCCTCCTACGCCTACAATGAGCAGTTCTTC
NA	TRBV6-2/TRBV6-3	few	TRBJ1-5	CASSYPGAGIQPQHF	TGTGCCAGCAGTTACCCGGGTGCCGGAATACAGCCCCAGCATTTT
NA	TRBV6-4	many	TRBJ2-1	CASSLRGRTVVDYNEQFF	TGTGCCAGCAGCCTCCGGGGTAGGACTGTCGTGGACTACAATGAGCAGTTCTTC
TRBD2	TRBV28	NA	TRBJ2-7	CASSFVRGLAGEQYF	TGTGCCAGCAGCTTCGTCAGGGGACTAGCTGGCGAGCAGTACTTC
NA	TRBV2	NA	TRBJ1-3	CASREGGNTIYF	TGTGCCAGCAGAGAAGGCGGGAACACCATATATTTT
TRBD2	TRBV7-2	once	TRBJ2-7	CASSLEGTSGTYEQYF	TGTGCCAGCAGCTTAGAAGGGACTAGTGGGACCTACGAGCAGTACTTC
TRBD1	TRBV6-5	NA	TRBJ1-3	CASSQGQGAGNTIYF	TGTGCCAGCAGCCAGGGACAGGGGGCTGGAAACACCATATATTTT
NA	TRBV10-3	NA	TRBJ2-5	CAISTGPRGETQYF	TGTGCCATCAGCACCGGGCCCCGAGGGGAGACCCAGTACTTC
NA	TRBV21-1	NA	TRBJ1-2	CASSNAQGHLYGYTF	TGTGCCAGCAGCAACGCCCAGGGACATCTCTATGGCTACACCTTC
TRBD1	TRBV30	once	TRBJ1-1	CAWRGQGKNTEAFF	TGTGCCTGGAGGGGACAGGGAAAGAACACTGAAGCTTTCTTT
NA	TRBV27	NA	TRBJ2-2	CASTSISFTGELFF	TGTGCCAGCACAAGCATCTCCTTTACCGGGGAGCTGTTTTTT
TRBD2	TRBV28	NA	TRBJ2-7	CASSLDGGANEQYF	TGTGCCAGCAGTCTCGACGGGGGGGCGAACGAGCAGTACTTC
NA	TRBV19	few	TRBJ1-5	CASSIGGNQPQHF	TGTGCCAGTAGTATCGGAGGGAATCAGCCCCAGCATTTT
NA	TRBV6-5	NA	TRBJ1-2	CASSSRNYGYTF	TGTGCCAGCAGTAGCCGAAACTATGGCTACACCTTC
TRBD2	TRBV6-1	few	TRBJ2-1	CASSALIAGVKGGEQFF	TGTGCCAGCAGTGCCCTGATAGCGGGAGTTAAAGGTGGTGAGCAGTTCTTC
NA	TRBV10-3	NA	TRBJ2-3	CAISPTTSHTDTQYF	TGTGCCATCAGTCCCACGACTTCCCACACAGATACGCAGTATTTT
NA	TRBV27	NA	TRBJ1-4	CASSLSRRAELFF	TGTGCCAGCAGTTTATCTAGGAGGGCGGAACTGTTTTTT
TRBD2	TRBV6-5	NA	TRBJ2-7	CASSYGRTRTYEQYF	TGTGCCAGCAGTTACGGACGGACTAGGACCTACGAGCAGTACTTC
NA	TRBV1	NA	TRBJ1-4	CTSSQVGGPGGNEKLFF	TGCACCAGCAGCCAAGTTGGGGGCCCCGGCGGTAATGAAAAACTGTTTTTT